The clone carrying this T cell receptor beta chain appeared many times. The antigen remains unidentified. Germline CDR1 reads SNHLY; CDR2 reads FYNNEI. CDR3 length: 16 amino acids. With 6 bases clipped from V and 4 bases from J, the junction kept 8 bases outside the gene matches. Patients included in sequencing had previously demonstrated CD8+CD57+ cell expansion by flow cytometry. The study sampled blood from patients who had received no therapy. The sample originates from a study of CD8+CD57+ T cells in acquired aplastic anemia. Study-level background: The study obtained an average of approximately 2.9 ug of DNA from sorted CD4+ and CD8+ cells.

Profiling of TCR beta VDJ combinations and CDR3 sequences used genomic DNA as template. TCRdb re-derived calls from the reads in MiXCR, one entry per CDR3 protein. The sample shows about 190,000 distinct CDR3 sequences, roughly half of them seen only once. Study-level findings and limits: Some 30 shared CD8+ CDR3s appeared highly expressed within patients' immunodominant clones.

The receptor was isolated from a human donor with aplastic anemia. The chain combines TRBV2 with TRBJ2-2, with TRBD1 identical over 10 bases. Sample: sorted CD4+, CD8+, or CD8+CD57+ T cells (not recorded which) from PBMCs. CDR3 nucleotides: TGTGCCAGCAGACTTACGGGGACAGGGGTCACCGGGGAGCTGTTTTTT. Its translation is CASRLTGTGVTGELFF.